This T cell receptor beta chain was identified in a study of cytomegalovirus exposure and HLA in healthy donors. Study outcomes and limitations: There were reportedly fewer N-insertions in an Asian-associated ancestry cluster than the approximately 670-donor mean, in a later analysis.

PCR amplification relied on 60 Vbeta primers (plus 13 Jbeta primers). Assay used: immunoSEQ multiplex PCR; TCRdb lists only in-frame clones, some missing. The top ten hold about 1.2% of the sample, which has about 230,000 clones, about 83% seen once. Looked up from germline, CDR1 is MDHEN and CDR2 is SYDVKM. CDR3 length: 14 residues. The junction had 10 bases not matched to a gene; V was cut back by 6 bases and J by 5 bases. A word on this clone: Antigen unknown.

This sequence originates from a human donor in good health. Source material: PBMCs. V gene TRBV28 combines with J gene TRBJ2-7; 7 positions agree with TRBD2. CDR3 DNA sequence: TGTGCCAGCAGGGAGGGAGGGCGGCTCCACGAGCAGTACTTC. It codes for CASREGGRLHEQYF.